This paragraph covers one T cell receptor (beta chain) sequence. Its antigen is as yet unknown. The sample originates from a study of T cell responses to AZD1222 COVID-19 vaccine. Findings and limits, study-wide: At study baseline, merely several AZD1222 recipients were seropositive. Close to half of all spike-specific TCRs reportedly target regions of the variants that are unmutated.

TCRdb keeps only in-frame clones here, not all; method: immunoSEQ multiplex PCR. The profile shows 150,000 to 200,000 clones, around 90% of them singletons. This CDR3 contains 19 residues. The J gene is TRBJ2-3, the V gene TRBV12-2. TRBV12-2 represents a pseudogene. The material sequenced was peripheral blood, taken on day 0 of AZD1222 vaccination. The sequence was collected from an adult in good health. The CDR3 here is CASRLALISPASSTDTQYF. The CDR3 DNA sequence: TGTGCAAGTCGCTTAGCGCTAATATCCCCGGCTTCTAGCACAGATACGCAGTATTTT.